This T cell receptor (beta chain) was recovered during a study of PD-1 blockade in mismatch repair-deficient tumors. The data were produced by immunoSEQ multiplex PCR, yet TCRdb's version contains in-frame clones alone and is incomplete. The data contain some 100,000 clones, approximately 83% of them singletons. The CDR3 is 12 residues long. CDR1 LNHDA and CDR2 SQIVND come from the germline V gene (reference sequence). Trimming at V came to 4 bases and at J to 5 bases, leaving 1 base not matched to a gene. This specimen was peripheral blood, taken approximately 35 weeks after starting pembrolizumab. The sequence came from an adult with mismatch repair-deficient cancer. The genes are TRBV19 and TRBJ2-5, with 7 positions matching TRBD1. This CDR3 reads CASSRDSETQYF. For the CDR3, the DNA is TGTGCCAGTAGTAGGGACAGCGAGACCCAGTACTTC.